This T cell receptor beta chain appears in the sequencing data of a study of CD8 T cells in ankylosing spondylitis (TCRdb year 2017). Broadly, across the study: To find TCR variants linked to disease, the study profiled T cell receptor beta repertoires in ankylosing spondylitis patients and healthy donors. The whole study cohort included 85 to 120 healthy donors and over 20 ankylosing spondylitis patients. Peripheral blood samples were taken, and synovial fluid was additionally collected from ankylosing spondylitis patients.

Reads for this sample came from an Illumina HiSeq 2500. Quantitative 5'-RACE with molecular barcodes was the method used to prepare the TCR beta libraries. Under the source paper's analysis protocol: A new computational method, built on a probabilistic model of VDJ rearrangement, was used to identify disease-linked TCR variants. Starting from the raw public reads, TCRdb applied fastp trimming at Q25, assembled clones with MiXCR and retained in-frame beta chains. CDR3 protein sequences are deduplicated, and each keeps its most common genes and DNA. V and J calls and clone size were set by TCRdb, not the authors. The table for this sample lists hundreds of thousands of distinct CDR3 sequences; approximately 12% of them were counted only once. The ten largest make up under 0.6% of the sample. Results the study describes overall, beyond this receptor: In peripheral blood, the disease-linked clones were found at relatively low frequencies and had a CD8+ phenotype. Blood from ankylosing spondylitis patients appeared to be characterized by a TCR beta motif composed of eight highly homologous amino acid variants. Some motif variants had previously been reported in the synovial fluid and blood of reactive arthritis patients, which suggests shared mechanisms of disease initiation. The disease-linked clones were reported to be significantly enriched in matched synovial fluid samples from ankylosing spondylitis patients.

With regard to this clonotype: Which antigen it targets is not known. No base quality information exists; no much larger clone differs at one position.

The sample was blood, either unsorted or a sorted T cell fraction (not recorded which). The clonotype comes from a male donor with ankylosing spondylitis.

The DNA sequence follows: TGTGCCAGCAGCTTAGCCTGGGGACTAGGAAGGGAAGAGACCCAGTACTTC. Translated, it gives CASSLAWGLGREETQYF. The rearranged segments are TRBV7-9 and TRBJ2-5; 8 bases in the junction line up with TRBD2. Reading the germline V gene (reference sequence) gives CDR1 SEHNR and CDR2 FQNEAQ. V has 0 bases trimmed and J has 3 bases trimmed; junction bases matching no gene number 9. The CDR3 spans 17 residues, from the cysteine through the phenylalanine. Only the CDR3 part of the read is kept: 51 bases, read in frame from the first base.